A single sample is the source of the 21 T cell receptor beta chains below, sequenced in a study of Ad26.COV2.S vaccination and SARS-CoV-2 variants (dated by TCRdb to the early 2020s). The library was generated by the immunoSEQ multiplex PCR assay. TCRdb re-hosts the immuneACCESS table, in-frame sequences only. Its copies lack some clones; in the studies checked, an unresolved V gene accounts for under half of them, and the cause for the rest is not known. The sample has about 400,000 clones on record, about nine tenths of them singletons. The ten top clones hold 1.5% to 2% of the sample. The meaning of the sample's treatment or condition label: approximately 18 received Ad26.COV2.S at low or high dose, single or two shots; about five received placebo; per-sample allocation not given. For vaccine and placebo recipients, the sequenced repertoires came from samples collected on day 63 after the first injection.

The sequencing here drew on peripheral blood, taken in a trial of Ad26.COV2.S vaccine versus placebo. The receptors here all came from a person between 18 and 59 years old who received the Ad26.COV2.S COVID-19 vaccine or a placebo.

This chain joins TRBV11-3 and TRBJ2-5, with D maybe TRBD2 (6 bases). The V and J ends lost 1 base and 1 base respectively, with 10 bases between them. The germline V gene has CDR1 SGHNT and CDR2 YENEEA. The CDR3 extends over 15 amino acids. This CDR3 reads CASSLGAGPQETQYF. The CDR3 DNA reads as TGTGCCAGCAGCTTAGGGGCGGGGCCCCAAGAGACCCAGTACTTC.

There are a few counts of this clone. The chain employs TRBV27 and TRBJ1-5, with a tentative D call TRBD1 (6 bases). From germline, CDR1 is MNHEY and CDR2 SMNVEV (reference sequence). The V end was cut by 2 bases, the J end by 2 bases, with 13 bases between. This CDR3 is 16 amino acids long. In nucleotides, the CDR3 is TGTGCCAGCAGTTTAACCTCAGGGGCGCGCAATCAGCCCCAGCATTTT. Translated: CASSLTSGARNQPQHF.

This chain uses TRBV5-6 with TRBJ2-1; 12 nucleotides agree with TRBD2. V was clipped by 8 bases and J by 3 bases; unmatched bases: 12. The CDR3 has 17 amino acids. Germline CDR1 SGHDT, CDR2 YYEEEE. The CDR3 bases are TGTGCCAGTAGCCGACTGATGACTAGCGGGAGCTACAATGAGCAGTTCTTC. This sequence encodes CASSRLMTSGSYNEQFF.

This clone was counted a single time. The chain couples TRBV19 to TRBJ1-5; tentative D call: TRBD1 (6 bases). Trimming took 5 bases from V and 3 from J, leaving 20 bases between them. The germline CDR1 and CDR2 sequences are LNHDA and SQIVND (reference sequence). The CDR3 has 17 amino acids. CDR3 region: CASSLVRGMGPNQPQHF. CDR3 sequence (DNA): TGTGCCAGTAGTCTCGTCAGGGGCATGGGCCCCAATCAGCCCCAGCATTTT.

This rearrangement joins TRBV7-2 to TRBJ2-1; 8 bases fit TRBD1. The trim removed 5 bases at V and 4 bases at J, leaving 10 bases unmatched. Germline-derived CDR1 and CDR2 are SGHTA and FQGNSA. This CDR3 is 16 amino acids long. CDR3 in DNA: TGTGCCAGCAGCGGGGTCGACAGGGGTTCGTACAATGAGCAGTTCTTC. It yields the protein CASSGVDRGSYNEQFF.

The genes are TRBV19 and TRBJ2-5; 8 bases agree with TRBD2. CDR3 length: 17 amino acids. Per germline, CDR1 LNHDA and CDR2 SQIVND (reference sequence). J gave up 5 bases and V 3 bases, and 14 bases lay outside the gene matches. The CDR3 bases are TGTGCCAGTAGTATCAAAGCTAGCTCCGGCGGGAGGGAGACCCAGTACTTC. Its protein is CASSIKASSGGRETQYF.

The chain couples TRBV28 to TRBJ2-1; 9 bases match TRBD2. Germline V gene lookup returns CDR1 MDHEN and CDR2 SYDVKM. The CDR3 spans 15 residues. Trimming took 5 bases from V and 4 from J; bases not matched to a gene: 6. This chain's CDR3 is CASSHLAGFYNEQFF. The CDR3 region has the DNA TGTGCCAGCAGTCATCTAGCGGGATTTTACAATGAGCAGTTCTTC.

This sequence joins TRBV24-1 and TRBJ2-2; D is unclear. The CDR3 is 15 residues long. Germline values: CDR1 KGHDR, CDR2 SFDVKD. Between the trimmed V and J ends, which lost 3 bases and 3 bases, there was a span of 10 bases. CDR3 sequence reads: CATSDVHRDTGELFF. CDR3 DNA: TGTGCCACCAGTGATGTACACCGGGACACCGGGGAGCTGTTTTTT.

The sample holds a few counts of this clone. The chain uses TRBV15 and TRBJ2-7; TRBD1 agrees at 7 bases. This CDR3 is 15 amino acids long. Trimming took 5 bases from V and 7 from J; bases not matched to a gene: 14. CDR1 and CDR2 from the germline V gene are LNHNV and YYDKDF (reference sequence). The DNA of the CDR3 is TGTGCCACCAGCCCCGGGACAGAACTCTTTGGGGAGCAGTACTTC. Translating gives CATSPGTELFGEQYF.

This chain links TRBV5-6 with TRBJ2-1; the match to TRBD2 covers 7 bases. The CDR3 is 14 amino acids. Trimming at V came to 0 bases and at J to 3 bases, leaving 0 bases not matched to a gene. Germline loops: CDR1 SGHDT, CDR2 YYEEEE. The CDR3 DNA follows: TGTGCCAGCAGCTTGGGGACTAGCTACAATGAGCAGTTCTTC. Its translation: CASSLGTSYNEQFF. The full variable domain, completed using reference TRBV5-6 and TRBJ2-1, is DAGVTQSPTHLIKTRGQQVTLRCSPKSGHDTVSWYQQALGQGPQFIFQYYEEEERQRGNFPDRFSGHQFPNYSSELNVNALLLGDSALYLCASSLGTSYNEQFFGPGTRLTVL.

This clone has a single count. J is TRBJ1-5 and V is TRBV5-6; 9 nucleotides align to TRBD1. Germline CDR1 is SGHDT and CDR2 is YYEEEE. The J segment lost 5 bases and the V segment lost 4 bases, leaving 7 bases of the junction unmatched. The CDR3 totals 15 residues. The CDR3 DNA reads TGTGCCAGCAGCCGCGACAGGGGGGTTGATCAGCCCCAGCATTTT. Translated: CASSRDRGVDQPQHF.

The V gene is TRBV5-5, the J gene TRBJ2-7; 14 nucleotides agree with TRBD2. The CDR3 is 16 amino acids. From germline, CDR1 is SGHKS and CDR2 YYEKEE (reference sequence). V trimming: 0 bases; J trimming: 5 bases; junction bases outside the gene matches: 4. For the CDR3, the DNA is TGTGCCAGCAGCTTGGGAGGGACTAGCGGGAGCCACGAGCAGTACTTC. As protein: CASSLGGTSGSHEQYF.

The rearrangement joins TRBV19 to TRBJ2-1; D might be TRBD2 (6 bases). The CDR3 consists of 13 residues. Per the germline V gene, CDR1 is LNHDA and CDR2 is SQIVND (reference sequence). The CDR3 nucleotides read TGTGCTTTACTTCGGGGAGGATACAATGAGCAGTTCTTC. This sequence encodes CALLRGGYNEQFF.

V usage is TRBV5-8 and J usage is TRBJ1-2, with D perhaps TRBD1 (6 bases). Germline assignment: CDR1 SGHTS and CDR2 YDEGEE. V was shortened by 5 bases and J by 10 bases, with 12 bases between the two germline ends. The CDR3 sequence is 11 residues long. In DNA form, the CDR3 reads TGTGCCAGCAGTCAAGACAGGATCTACACCTTC. This codes for CASSQDRIYTF.

The genes are TRBV28 and TRBJ1-1, with no clear D. CDR3 length equals 13 residues. Between the trimmed V and J ends, which lost 5 bases and 1 base, there was a span of 8 bases. The germline V gene has CDR1 MDHEN and CDR2 SYDVKM. The CDR3 DNA sequence: TGTGCCAGCAGTGGGGATCCGAACACTGAAGCTTTCTTT. Amino acids: CASSGDPNTEAFF.

The chain couples TRBV9 to TRBJ1-6, with a possible D match to TRBD1 (6 bases). V lost 5 bases, J lost 8 bases, and 20 bases lay in between. CDR1 and CDR2 from the germline V gene are SGDLS and YYNGEE. This CDR3 is 16 amino acids long. The CDR3 sequence is CASRLLGGGMDSPLHF. The CDR3 coding sequence is TGTGCCAGCAGGCTCTTAGGGGGGGGCATGGATTCACCCCTCCACTTT. Drawing the rest from reference TRBV9 and TRBJ1-6, the complete variable domain is DSGVTQTPKHLITATGQRVTLRCSPRSGDLSVYWYQQSLDQGLQFLIQYYNGEERAKGNILERFSAQQFPDLHSELNLSSLELGDSALYFCASRLLGGGMDSPLHFGNGTRLTVT.

The chain recombines TRBV24-1 with TRBJ2-3, with D possibly matching TRBD2 (6 bases). CDR3 length equals 15 residues. The V and J ends lost 2 bases and 6 bases respectively, with 14 bases between them. CDR1 and CDR2 from the germline V gene are KGHDR and SFDVKD. CDR3 protein: CATSDSGLMADTQYF. The CDR3 nucleotides read TGTGCCACCAGTGATTCGGGACTCATGGCCGATACGCAGTATTTT.

The V and J genes are TRBV2 and TRBJ1-2, with D perhaps matching TRBD1 (6 bases). CDR3 length: 14 amino acids. The ends were cut back, 4 bases at V and 1 base at J, with 10 bases in the middle. Germline CDR1 SNHLY, CDR2 FYNNEI. The CDR3: CASSAGVGNYGYTF. The CDR3 DNA reads TGTGCCAGCAGTGCAGGGGTTGGTAACTATGGCTACACCTTC. The entire variable domain, with the rest obtained from reference TRBV2 and TRBJ1-2, is as follows: EPEVTQTPSHQVTQMGQEVILRCVPISNHLYFYWYRQILGQKVEFLVSFYNNEISEKSEIFDDQFSVERPDGSNFTLKIRSTKLEDSAMYFCASSAGVGNYGYTFGSGTRLTVV.

V usage is TRBV19 and J usage is TRBJ2-5, with D perhaps TRBD1 or TRBD2 (5 bases each). This CDR3 is 15 amino acids long. The germline V gene has CDR1 LNHDA and CDR2 SQIVND (reference sequence). Trimming stripped 1 base from V and 4 bases from J, with 13 bases between. CDR3 bases: TGTGCCAGTAGTATAGCGGCAGGGAGAGGAGAGACCCAGTACTTC. Translating it yields CASSIAAGRGETQYF.

The chain has TRBV5-4 and TRBJ1-2; D gene ambiguous. The germline V gene has CDR1 SGHNT and CDR2 YYREEE (reference sequence). With 0 bases removed from V and 6 bases from J, the gap between germline ends came to 18 bases. The CDR3 contains 16 residues. CDR3 DNA sequence: TGTGCCAGCAGCTTGGATTCGGCGTCGAACCTCCATGGCTACACCTTC. Translating it yields CASSLDSASNLHGYTF.

The genes are TRBV6-5 and TRBJ2-7; D remains ambiguous. CDR3 length: 16 amino acids. Trimming left V 4 bases short and J 2 bases short, with 18 bases between. Germline CDR1 reads MNHEY; CDR2 reads SVGAGI. CDR3 in amino acids: CASSSDSRSLTYEQYF. The DNA of the CDR3 is TGTGCCAGCAGTTCGGATTCAAGATCCCTTACCTACGAGCAGTACTTC.